This T cell receptor (beta chain) was captured in a study of blood T cell repertoires in COVID-19 (dated by TCRdb to the early 2020s). Describing the broader study: The collaborator samples originated in the United States, Italy and Spain and spanned the acute and convalescent phases of COVID-19. The samples were drawn from the first 160 participants of the ongoing ImmuneRACE study and from 1,254 subjects provided by 6 global collaborators. The material from the prospective study consisted of cDNA or gDNA derived from T cells, B-cell-depleted T cells, or PBMCs. The repertoires were released in a freely available public database meant as a resource for research on the immune response to SARS-CoV-2. Where available, HLA class I and class II types were obtained from metadata supplied by the sample provider rather than from assay-based typing. The sample metadata nearly always contained a de-identified subject ID, COVID-19 status, age in years and sex. Subjects who had been exposed to COVID-19, were actively infected with it, or had recovered from it provided the deeply sampled blood TCRbeta repertoires that made up the dataset. Overall study outcomes, separate from this receptor: The quantity of clinical and demographic metadata differed by source and by participant and was supplied without curation.

To note about this clone: The clone's antigen remains unknown. No base quality values were provided; no much bigger clone lies one nucleotide off.

Samples from volunteer blood donors who had recovered from COVID-19 were contributed by a second Seattle source. Each collaborating institution followed its own protocols to collect whole blood in K2EDTA tubes. Collaborator samples were shipped for TCRbeta analysis as frozen whole blood, isolated PBMCs, or DNA extracted from either sample type. TCRbeta CDR3 regions were amplified from genomic DNA using the immunoSEQ Assay, a bias-controlled multiplex PCR. The study's processing was this. Within the assay, amplification of reference gene primers was used to estimate how many nucleated cells each sample contained. To quantify the absolute abundance of each unique TCRbeta CDR3 rearrangement, sequence reads were collapsed and filtered. Productive Simpson clonality was computed per sample as the square root of Simpson's diversity index over productive rearrangements. TCRdb's version of the immuneACCESS table is confined to in-frame rearrangements and falls short of the full clone set. An unresolved V gene accounts for under half of the shortfall where checked; the remainder is of unknown origin. V, J and clone size were drawn from that table, and D and trimming were deduced from the DNA. A total of a few hundred thousand clones appear in this sample, approximately 83% of them only once. The top ten clones comprise 3% of the sample.

Its CDR3 holds 14 amino acids, cysteine through phenylalanine. This entry keeps only the CDR3 DNA: 42 bases, framed from base 1. V is clipped by 7 bases and J by 5 bases, and the sequence between their germline boundaries is 17 bases long. CDR1 and CDR2 are read off the germline V gene as ENHRY and SYGVKD. Material for sequencing was peripheral blood. This clonotype was sampled from a woman younger than 45 who had recovered from COVID-19. The sequence joins TRBV10-3 to TRBJ2-5; the D gene is perhaps TRBD1, on 6 matching bases. The CDR3 protein is CAIKGGEGEETQYF. The sequenced DNA is TGTGCCATCAAAGGGGGAGAGGGTGAGGAGACCCAGTACTTC.